A single sample is the source of the 20 T cell receptor beta chains below, sequenced in a study of T cell repertoires and Cas9 in healthy adults. Repertoires were generated with immunoSEQ multiplex PCR, while TCRdb's copy carries only in-frame clones and drops some. This repertoire shows more than 20,000 clones, 92% found once; its top ten account for roughly 0.78%. Sequencing input: CD4+ effector T cells (CD127+, CD25-, CD137-, CD154-) from PBMCs; culture status not recorded. Receptor source: a human donor in good health.

The gene calls are TRBV5-5 and TRBJ2-7; 8 bases fit TRBD2. Trimming removed 4 bases from V and 2 bases from J; junction bases left unmatched: 5. This CDR3 comprises 14 residues. Germline CDR1 SGHKS, CDR2 YYEKEE (reference sequence). The CDR3, as DNA: TGTGCCAGCAGCCTCGCCGGGGGGGCCTACGAGCAGTACGTC. Translated: CASSLAGGAYEQYV.

This chain connects TRBV27 to TRBJ2-2, with 7 bases lining up with TRBD2. J gave up 7 bases and V 0 bases, and 5 bases lay outside the gene matches. CDR3 length equals 15 residues. Germline loops: CDR1 MNHEY, CDR2 SMNVEV (reference sequence). The CDR3 nucleotides read TGTGCCAGCAGTTTATCGATGGGGGGGAACGGGGAGCTGTTTTTT. Encoded protein: CASSLSMGGNGELFF.

The chain recombines TRBV4-1 with TRBJ2-3, with 9 positions matching TRBD2. Germline V gene data show CDR1 as MGHRA and CDR2 as YSYEKL. V gave up 0 bases and J gave up 0 bases; unmatched junction bases: 1. This CDR3 comprises 16 residues. The CDR3 loop reads CASSQDLAGSTDTQYF. For the CDR3, the DNA is TGCGCCAGCAGCCAAGATCTAGCGGGAAGCACAGATACGCAGTATTTT.

This chain joins TRBV5-4 and TRBJ1-6; perhaps TRBD1 as D (6 bases). This CDR3 has 15 amino acids. V lost 1 base and J lost 7, with 12 bases in between. Per germline, CDR1 SGHNT and CDR2 YYREEE (reference sequence). The CDR3 nucleotides read TGTGCCAGCAGCTTGTATCAGGGGAGCAATTCACCCCTCCACTTT. Amino acids: CASSLYQGSNSPLHF.

The chain combines TRBV6-5 with TRBJ1-2; no definite D call. This CDR3 has 10 residues. V gave up 6 bases and J gave up 3 bases, with 2 bases separating them. Germline V gene data show CDR1 as MNHEY and CDR2 as SVGAGI. CDR3 DNA: TGTGCCAGCAGGGACTATGGCTACACCTTC. As protein: CASRDYGYTF.

The chain joins TRBV10-3 to TRBJ2-7, with D maybe TRBD1 (6 bases). The CDR3 spans 13 residues. V was shortened by 1 base and J by 6 bases, with 10 bases between the two germline ends. Germline lookup yields CDR1 ENHRY and CDR2 SYGVKD. The CDR3 nucleotides read TGTGCCATCAGTGAGTATAGGGGGAGCGAGCAGTACGTC. This sequence encodes CAISEYRGSEQYV.

The chain has TRBV27 and TRBJ1-2; 7 bases map to TRBD1. The junction had 20 bases not matched to a gene; V was cut back by 6 bases and J by 4 bases. Germline V gene lookup returns CDR1 MNHEY and CDR2 SMNVEV (reference sequence). CDR3 length: 18 amino acids. CDR3 sequence: CASRSKGGGQKIVYGYTF. The CDR3 bases are TGTGCCAGCAGGTCGAAGGGAGGGGGACAGAAAATCGTCTATGGCTACACCTTC.

The chain uses TRBV27 and TRBJ1-2, with 12 nucleotides matching TRBD1. The CDR3 is 13 residues long. Per germline, CDR1 MNHEY and CDR2 SMNVEV (reference sequence). J was trimmed by 8 bases and V by 8 bases; bases with no gene match: 6. CDR3 DNA: TGTGCCAGCGCTCGGGACAGGGGGCGAGGCTACACCTTC. It yields the protein CASARDRGRGYTF.

The chain recombines TRBV9 with TRBJ1-2; the D gene is possibly TRBD1 (6 bases). V was cut by 3 bases and J by 4 bases, with 19 bases left in between. Germline-derived CDR1 and CDR2 are SGDLS and YYNGEE. The CDR3 has 16 residues. CDR3 DNA: TGTGCCAGCAGCGAGGAGATAGGACAGCGAGCCTATGGCTACACCTTC. Translating gives CASSEEIGQRAYGYTF.

This clone appeared once. The chain joins TRBV5-4 to TRBJ2-5, with 9 positions matching TRBD2. Losses at the gene ends were 4 bases for V and 2 bases for J; bases not matched to a gene: 3. CDR3 length: 14 residues. Looked up from germline, CDR1 is SGHNT and CDR2 is YYREEE (reference sequence). DNA for the CDR3: TGTGCCAGCAGCCGGGGACTAGCACAAGAGACCCAGTACTTC. As protein: CASSRGLAQETQYF.

This chain connects TRBV15 to TRBJ1-2, with 9 positions matching TRBD1. V lost 1 base and J lost 3; bases outside the gene matches: 6. Looked up from germline, CDR1 is LNHNV and CDR2 is YYDKDF (reference sequence). CDR3 length: 16 residues. The CDR3 spells CATSRGVGQGYYGYTF. The CDR3 DNA follows: TGTGCCACCAGCAGAGGGGTCGGACAGGGGTACTATGGCTACACCTTC.

The chain recombines TRBV6-5 with TRBJ1-6; no reliable D call. V was clipped by 5 bases and J by 14 bases, with 22 bases between them. This CDR3 contains 15 residues. Germline V gene data show CDR1 as MNHEY and CDR2 as SVGAGI. CDR3: CASSAVGVVNITLHF. For the CDR3, the DNA is TGTGCCAGCAGTGCGGTTGGAGTCGTCAACATAACCCTCCACTTT.

V usage is TRBV18 and J usage is TRBJ2-5; D remains unclear. The germline V gene has CDR1 KGHSH and CDR2 LQKENI. V shed 6 bases and J shed 5 bases, with 19 bases lying between them. The CDR3 has 15 amino acids. DNA of the CDR3: TGTGCCAGCTCCCTTGGGCCCCTCGGTCGGGAGACCCAGTACTTC. Translation gives CASSLGPLGRETQYF.

V is TRBV4-3 and J is TRBJ1-1; 9 bases are a match to TRBD1. J lost 11 bases, V lost 0 bases, and 10 bases had no gene match. Germline CDR1 reads LGHNA; CDR2 reads YSLEER. The CDR3 runs 15 residues. This chain's CDR3 is CASSQEGQGVGFAFF. The CDR3 DNA reads TGCGCCAGCAGCCAAGAGGGACAGGGCGTAGGATTCGCTTTCTTT.

The chain has TRBV7-3 and TRBJ2-2; 9 nucleotides align to TRBD1. The length of the CDR3 is 15 residues. V shed 8 bases, J shed 2 bases, and the junction held 6 bases outside the gene matches. Germline assignment: CDR1 SGHTA and CDR2 FQGTGA. CDR3: CASSTGGSNTGELFF. The CDR3 nucleotides read TGTGCCAGCTCGACAGGGGGTTCAAACACCGGGGAGCTGTTTTTT.

CDR3 loop: CASSIGGATVYGYTF. CDR3 DNA: TGTGCCAGTAGTATAGGGGGGGCGACAGTCTATGGCTACACCTTC. J is TRBJ1-2 and V is TRBV19; D is perhaps TRBD1 (6 bases). CDR3 size: 15 residues. The V gene lost 1 base and the J gene lost 4 bases, with 13 bases spanning the gap. Germline V CDR1 and CDR2: LNHDA, SQIVND (reference sequence).

The chain employs TRBV9 and TRBJ2-1; the match to TRBD2 covers 15 bases. V was clipped by 0 bases and J by 0 bases; unmatched bases: 4. The CDR3 covers 19 residues. Germline V CDR1 and CDR2: SGDLS, YYNGEE. DNA for the CDR3: TGTGCCAGCAGCGTAGAGGGACTAGCGGGAGGACGCTCCTACAATGAGCAGTTCTTC. This sequence encodes CASSVEGLAGGRSYNEQFF.

The rearrangement uses TRBV6-5 and TRBJ1-5; D gene uncertain. The V gene lost 2 bases and the J gene lost 6 bases, with 8 bases spanning the gap. This CDR3 spans 13 amino acids. Germline V gives CDR1 MNHEY, CDR2 SVGAGI. The CDR3 sequence: CASSYQEAQPQHF. DNA of the CDR3: TGTGCCAGCAGTTACCAGGAAGCTCAGCCCCAGCATTTT.

The J gene is TRBJ1-1, the V gene TRBV5-8; D might be TRBD1 (6 bases). The germline V gene encodes CDR1 SGHTS and CDR2 YDEGEE. The germline V and J ends were trimmed by 0 bases and 0 bases, with 12 bases remaining between them. This CDR3 contains 16 residues. The CDR3 sequence: CASSLVQGILNTEAFF. CDR3 in DNA: TGTGCCAGCAGCTTGGTACAGGGCATTTTGAACACTGAAGCTTTCTTT.

J is TRBJ2-5 and V is TRBV6-5; 8 bases align to TRBD1. Germline CDR1 and CDR2: MNHEY and SVGAGI. V gave up 8 bases and J gave up 0 bases; unmatched junction bases: 8. This CDR3 comprises 15 residues. CDR3 loop: CASGTGSGYQETQYF. In DNA, the CDR3 is TGTGCCAGCGGGACAGGCTCGGGGTACCAAGAGACCCAGTACTTC.